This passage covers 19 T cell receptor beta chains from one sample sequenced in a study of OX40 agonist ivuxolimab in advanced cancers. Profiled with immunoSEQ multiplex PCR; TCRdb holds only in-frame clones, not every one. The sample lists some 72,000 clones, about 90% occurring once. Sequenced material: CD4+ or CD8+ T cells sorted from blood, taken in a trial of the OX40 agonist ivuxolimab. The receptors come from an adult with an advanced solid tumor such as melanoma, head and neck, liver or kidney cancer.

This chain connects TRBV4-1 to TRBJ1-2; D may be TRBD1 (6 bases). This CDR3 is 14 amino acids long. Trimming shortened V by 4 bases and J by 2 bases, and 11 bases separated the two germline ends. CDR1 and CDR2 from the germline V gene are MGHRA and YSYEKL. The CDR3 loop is CASSPGAGNYGYTF. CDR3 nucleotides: TGCGCCAGCAGCCCGGGGGCAGGGAACTATGGCTACACCTTC.

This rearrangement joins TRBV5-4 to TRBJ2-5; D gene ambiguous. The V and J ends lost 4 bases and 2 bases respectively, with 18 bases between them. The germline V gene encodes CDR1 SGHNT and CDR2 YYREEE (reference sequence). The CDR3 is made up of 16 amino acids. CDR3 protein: CASSPPGAQYQETQYF. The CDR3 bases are TGTGCCAGCAGCCCCCCGGGCGCGCAGTATCAAGAGACCCAGTACTTC.

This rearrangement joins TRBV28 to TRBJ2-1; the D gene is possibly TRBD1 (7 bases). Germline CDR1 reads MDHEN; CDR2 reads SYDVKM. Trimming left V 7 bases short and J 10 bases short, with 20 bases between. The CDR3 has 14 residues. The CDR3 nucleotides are TGTGCCAGCACCCGGTCAGGGGGAGGATCGGAGCAGTTCTTC. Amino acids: CASTRSGGGSEQFF. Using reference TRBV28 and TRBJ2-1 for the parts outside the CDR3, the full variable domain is DVKVTQSSRYLVKRTGEKVFLECVQDMDHENMFWYRQDPGLGLRLIYFSYDVKMKEKGDIPEGYSVSREKKERFSLILESASTNQTSMYLCASTRSGGGSEQFFGPGTRLTVL.

The CDR3 sequence: CASSLTRDNYEQYF. CDR3 DNA sequence: TGTGCCAGCAGCCTGACTAGAGATAACTACGAGCAGTACTTC. J is TRBJ2-7 and V is TRBV5-5, with a tentative D call TRBD2 (6 bases). This CDR3 is built from 14 residues. V lost 4 bases to trimming and J lost 3 bases, with 14 bases between them. Per the germline V gene, CDR1 is SGHKS and CDR2 is YYEKEE (reference sequence).

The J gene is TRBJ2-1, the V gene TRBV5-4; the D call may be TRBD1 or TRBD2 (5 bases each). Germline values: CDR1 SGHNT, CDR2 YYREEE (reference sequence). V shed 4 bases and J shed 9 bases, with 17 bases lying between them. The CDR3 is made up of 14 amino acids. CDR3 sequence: CASSVPQGRGEQFF. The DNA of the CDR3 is TGTGCCAGCAGCGTTCCCCAGGGTCGGGGTGAGCAGTTCTTC.

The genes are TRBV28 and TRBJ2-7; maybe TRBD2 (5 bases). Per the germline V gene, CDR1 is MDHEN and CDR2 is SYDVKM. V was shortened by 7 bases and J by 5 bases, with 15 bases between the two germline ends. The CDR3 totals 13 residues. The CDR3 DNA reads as TGTGCCAGCAATGGAGGTGCTCCCCACGAGCAGTACTTC. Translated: CASNGGAPHEQYF. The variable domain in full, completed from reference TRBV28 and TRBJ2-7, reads DVKVTQSSRYLVKRTGEKVFLECVQDMDHENMFWYRQDPGLGLRLIYFSYDVKMKEKGDIPEGYSVSREKKERFSLILESASTNQTSMYLCASNGGAPHEQYFGPGTRLTVT.

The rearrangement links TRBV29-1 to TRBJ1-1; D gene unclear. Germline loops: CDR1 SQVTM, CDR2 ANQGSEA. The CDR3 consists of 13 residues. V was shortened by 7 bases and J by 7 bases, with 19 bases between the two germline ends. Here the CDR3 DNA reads TGCAGCGGATGCAAGGGAGGAGGGAGTGAAGCTTTCTTT. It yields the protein CSGCKGGGSEAFF.

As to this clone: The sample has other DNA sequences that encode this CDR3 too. The CDR3 coding sequence is TGCGCCAGCAGCTTGGCCGGCACAGATACGCAGTATTTT. Its translation: CASSLAGTDTQYF. This rearrangement joins TRBV5-1 to TRBJ2-3; D not resolved. The CDR3 runs to 13 residues. CDR1 SGHRS and CDR2 YFSETQ come from the germline V gene. Trimming stripped 0 bases from V and 1 base from J, with 3 bases between. The whole variable domain, filled in from reference TRBV5-1 and TRBJ2-3, reads KAGVTQTPRYLIKTRGQQVTLSCSPISGHRSVSWYQQTPGQGLQFLFEYFSETQRNKGNFPGRFSGRQFSNSRSEMNVSTLELGDSALYLCASSLAGTDTQYFGPGTRLTVL.

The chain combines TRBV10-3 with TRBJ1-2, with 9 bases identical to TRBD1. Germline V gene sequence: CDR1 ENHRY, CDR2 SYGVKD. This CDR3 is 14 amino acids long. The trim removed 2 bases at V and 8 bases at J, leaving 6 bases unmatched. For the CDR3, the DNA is TGTGCCATCAGTGAGCCCCGGGACAGGGAGGGCTACACCTTC. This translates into CAISEPRDREGYTF.

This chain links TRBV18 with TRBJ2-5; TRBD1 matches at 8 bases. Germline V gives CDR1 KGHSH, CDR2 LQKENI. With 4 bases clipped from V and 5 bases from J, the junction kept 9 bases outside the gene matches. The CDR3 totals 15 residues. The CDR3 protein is CASSRGTGSGETQYF. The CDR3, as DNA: TGTGCCAGCTCACGCGGGACAGGCTCGGGGGAGACCCAGTACTTC.

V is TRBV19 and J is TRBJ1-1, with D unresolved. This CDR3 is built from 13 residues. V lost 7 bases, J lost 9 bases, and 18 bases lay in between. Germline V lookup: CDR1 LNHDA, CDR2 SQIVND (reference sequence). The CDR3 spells CASTVTGSDKAFF. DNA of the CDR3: TGTGCCAGTACCGTGACCGGATCTGATAAAGCTTTCTTT.

The CDR3, as DNA: TGTGCCAGTAGTCTAGGCCCGGATTCCTACGAGCAGTACTTC. Protein sequence: CASSLGPDSYEQYF. The chain links TRBV19 to TRBJ2-7, with D uncertain. With 5 bases removed from V and 1 base from J, the gap between germline ends came to 12 bases. Germline CDR1 LNHDA, CDR2 SQIVND (reference sequence). The CDR3 is made up of 14 amino acids.

As DNA, the CDR3 is TGCAGCGTTGCCGTGAACACTGAAGCTTTCTTT. It translates to CSVAVNTEAFF. The rearrangement joins TRBV29-1 to TRBJ1-1; unclear D gene. Germline V gene sequence: CDR1 SQVTM, CDR2 ANQGSEA. The CDR3 has 11 residues. With 4 bases removed from V and 0 bases from J, the gap between germline ends came to 3 bases.

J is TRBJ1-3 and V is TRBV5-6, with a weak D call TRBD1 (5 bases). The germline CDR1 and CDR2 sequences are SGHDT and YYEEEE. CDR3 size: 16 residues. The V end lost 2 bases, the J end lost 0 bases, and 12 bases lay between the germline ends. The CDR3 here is CASSLIDSNSGNTIYF. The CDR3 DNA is TGTGCCAGCAGCTTAATCGACAGCAACTCTGGAAACACCATATATTTT.

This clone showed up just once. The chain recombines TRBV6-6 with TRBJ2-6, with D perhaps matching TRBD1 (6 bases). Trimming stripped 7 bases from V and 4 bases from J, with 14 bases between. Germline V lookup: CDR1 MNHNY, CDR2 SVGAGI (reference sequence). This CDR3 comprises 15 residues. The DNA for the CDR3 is TGTGCCAGCAACGTCAACAGGGCCGGGGCCAACGTCCTGACTTTC. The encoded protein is CASNVNRAGANVLTF.

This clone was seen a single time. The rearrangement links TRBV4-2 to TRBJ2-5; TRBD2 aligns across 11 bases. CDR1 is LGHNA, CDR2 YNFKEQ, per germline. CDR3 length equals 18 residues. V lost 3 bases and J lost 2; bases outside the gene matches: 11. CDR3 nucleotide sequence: TGTGCCAGCAGCCATTGGCCCCGGGTAGCGGGGGGGCAAGAGACCCAGTACTTC. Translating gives CASSHWPRVAGGQETQYF.

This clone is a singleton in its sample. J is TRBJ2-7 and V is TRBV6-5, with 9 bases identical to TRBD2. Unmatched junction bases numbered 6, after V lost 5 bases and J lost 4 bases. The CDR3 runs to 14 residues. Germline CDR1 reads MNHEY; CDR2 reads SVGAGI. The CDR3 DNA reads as TGTGCCAGCAGTAGACTAGCGGCATTGTACGAGCAGTACTTC. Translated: CASSRLAALYEQYF.

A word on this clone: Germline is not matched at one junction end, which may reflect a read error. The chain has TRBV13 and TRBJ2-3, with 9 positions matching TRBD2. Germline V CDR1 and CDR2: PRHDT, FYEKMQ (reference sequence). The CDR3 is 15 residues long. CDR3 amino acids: CAGSLAGEKTDTQYF. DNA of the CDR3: TGTGCCGGCAGCTTAGCGGGAGAGAAGACAGATACGCAGTATTTT. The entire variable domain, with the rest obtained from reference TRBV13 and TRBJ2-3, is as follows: AAGVIQSPRHLIKEKRETATLKCYPIPRHDTVYWYQQGPGQDPQFLISFYEKMQSDKGSIPDRFSAQQFSDYHSELNMSSLELGDSALYFCAGSLAGEKTDTQYFGPGTRLTVL.

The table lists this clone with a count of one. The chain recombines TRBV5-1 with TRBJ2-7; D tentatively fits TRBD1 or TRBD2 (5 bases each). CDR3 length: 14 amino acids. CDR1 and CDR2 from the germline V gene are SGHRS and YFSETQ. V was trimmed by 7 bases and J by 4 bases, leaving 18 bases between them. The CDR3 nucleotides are TGCGCCAGCCAGCCCCCGGGGCGTGGGTACGAGCAGTACTTC. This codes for CASQPPGRGYEQYF.